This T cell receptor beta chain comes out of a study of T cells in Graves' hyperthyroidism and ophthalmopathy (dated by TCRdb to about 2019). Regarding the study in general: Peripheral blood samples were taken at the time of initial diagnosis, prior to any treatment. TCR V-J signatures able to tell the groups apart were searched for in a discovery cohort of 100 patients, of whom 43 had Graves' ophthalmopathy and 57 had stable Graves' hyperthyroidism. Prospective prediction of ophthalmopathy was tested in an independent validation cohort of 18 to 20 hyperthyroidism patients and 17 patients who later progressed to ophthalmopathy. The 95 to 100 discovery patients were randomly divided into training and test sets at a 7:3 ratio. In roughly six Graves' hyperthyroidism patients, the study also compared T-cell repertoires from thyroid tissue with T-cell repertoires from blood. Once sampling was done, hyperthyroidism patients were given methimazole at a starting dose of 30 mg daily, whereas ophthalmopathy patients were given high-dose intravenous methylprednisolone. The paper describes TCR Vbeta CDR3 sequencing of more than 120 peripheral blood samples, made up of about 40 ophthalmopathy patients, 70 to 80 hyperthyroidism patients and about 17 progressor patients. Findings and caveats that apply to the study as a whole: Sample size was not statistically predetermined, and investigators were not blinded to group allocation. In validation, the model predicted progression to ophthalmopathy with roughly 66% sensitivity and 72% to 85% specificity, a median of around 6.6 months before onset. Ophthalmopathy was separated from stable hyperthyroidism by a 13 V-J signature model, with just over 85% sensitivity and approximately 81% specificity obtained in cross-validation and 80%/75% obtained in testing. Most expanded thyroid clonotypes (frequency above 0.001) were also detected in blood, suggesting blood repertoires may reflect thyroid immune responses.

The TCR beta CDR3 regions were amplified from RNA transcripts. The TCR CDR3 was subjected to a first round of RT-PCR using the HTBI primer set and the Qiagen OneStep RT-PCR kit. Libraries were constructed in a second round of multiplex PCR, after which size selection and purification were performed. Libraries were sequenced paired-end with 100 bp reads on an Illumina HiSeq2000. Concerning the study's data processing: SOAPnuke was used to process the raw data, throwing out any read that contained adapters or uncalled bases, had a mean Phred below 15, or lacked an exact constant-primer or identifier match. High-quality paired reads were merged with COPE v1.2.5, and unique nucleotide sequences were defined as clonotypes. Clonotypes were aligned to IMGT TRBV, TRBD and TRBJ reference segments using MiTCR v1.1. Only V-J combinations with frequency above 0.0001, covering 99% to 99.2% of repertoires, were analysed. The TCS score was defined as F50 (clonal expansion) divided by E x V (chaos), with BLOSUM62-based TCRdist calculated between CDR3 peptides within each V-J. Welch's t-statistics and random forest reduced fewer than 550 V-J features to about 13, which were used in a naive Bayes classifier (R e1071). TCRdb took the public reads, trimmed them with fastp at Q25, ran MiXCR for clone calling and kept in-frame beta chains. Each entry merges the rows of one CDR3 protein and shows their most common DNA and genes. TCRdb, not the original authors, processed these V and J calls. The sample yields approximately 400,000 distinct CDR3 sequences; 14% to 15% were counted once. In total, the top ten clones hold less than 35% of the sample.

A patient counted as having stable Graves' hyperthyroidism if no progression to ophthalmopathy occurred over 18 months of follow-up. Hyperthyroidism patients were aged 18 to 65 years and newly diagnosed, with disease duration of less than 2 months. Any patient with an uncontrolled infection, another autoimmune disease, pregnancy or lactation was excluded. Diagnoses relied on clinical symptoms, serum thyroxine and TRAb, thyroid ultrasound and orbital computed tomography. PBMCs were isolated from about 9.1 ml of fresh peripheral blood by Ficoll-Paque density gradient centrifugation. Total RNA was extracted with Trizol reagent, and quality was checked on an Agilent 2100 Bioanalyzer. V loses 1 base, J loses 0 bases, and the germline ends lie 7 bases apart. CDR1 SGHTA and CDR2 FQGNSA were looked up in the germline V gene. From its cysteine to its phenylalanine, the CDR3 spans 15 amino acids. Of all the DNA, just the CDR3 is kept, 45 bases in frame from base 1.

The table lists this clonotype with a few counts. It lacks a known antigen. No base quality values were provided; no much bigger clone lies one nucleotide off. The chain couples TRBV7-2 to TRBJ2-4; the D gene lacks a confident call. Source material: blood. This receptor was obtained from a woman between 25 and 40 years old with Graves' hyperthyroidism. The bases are TGTGCCAGCAGCTTAGTAGGTGTAGCCAAAAACATTCAGTACTTC. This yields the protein CASSLVGVAKNIQYF.